These 21 T cell receptor beta chains originate from one sample sequenced in a study of graft-versus-host responses after intestinal transplantation. Generated by immunoSEQ multiplex PCR, the TCRdb table keeps only in-frame clones and is missing some. This repertoire shows roughly 70,000 clones, roughly 89% found once; its top ten account for approximately 6.9%. The sequencing here drew on bone marrow, taken approximately 100 weeks after intestinal transplantation. The receptors come from a human patient who received an intestinal transplant, so some T cells may come from the graft donor.

This sequence joins TRBV6-1 and TRBJ2-7; perhaps TRBD1 as D (6 bases). V lost 1 base, J lost 2 bases, and 12 bases lay in between. CDR1 and CDR2 (germline): MNHNS, SASEGT. The CDR3 spans 15 residues. The CDR3 here is CASSEDTGFPYEQYF. Here the CDR3 DNA reads TGTGCCAGCAGTGAAGACACAGGGTTCCCCTACGAGCAGTACTTC.

The gene calls are TRBV30 and TRBJ2-5; D remains ambiguous. The DNA end lines up better with TRBJ2-7; the J call may be wrong. This CDR3 has 10 amino acids. Per germline, CDR1 GTSNPN and CDR2 SVGIG (reference sequence). Here the CDR3 DNA reads TGTGCCTCCCCCTCCTACGAGCAGTACTTC. Translated, it gives CASPSYEQYF.

The chain links TRBV6-6 to TRBJ2-7, with D possibly TRBD1 on 5 matching bases. The CDR3 runs to 13 residues. Trimming cost V 5 bases and J 0 bases, with 8 bases left between them. CDR1 and CDR2 from the germline V gene are MNHNY and SVGAGI (reference sequence). The CDR3 region is CASSQGLSYEQYF. The CDR3 nucleotides read TGTGCCAGCAGTCAGGGTCTCTCCTACGAGCAGTACTTC.

This chain joins TRBV5-5 and TRBJ1-5; perhaps TRBD1 as D (5 bases). V was shortened by 4 bases and J by 6 bases, with 14 bases between the two germline ends. From germline, CDR1 is SGHKS and CDR2 YYEKEE (reference sequence). This CDR3 spans 14 amino acids. In DNA form, the CDR3 reads TGTGCCAGCAGCCGTCTGGGTGGGGGTCAGCCCCAGCATTTT. As protein: CASSRLGGGQPQHF.

The chain couples TRBV28 to TRBJ2-5, with D possibly being TRBD1 (6 bases). This CDR3 comprises 11 residues. In germline, CDR1 is MDHEN, CDR2 SYDVKM. V lost 7 bases to trimming and J lost 3 bases, with 6 bases between them. The CDR3 here is CASNREETQYF. As DNA, the CDR3 is TGTGCCAGCAACAGGGAAGAGACCCAGTACTTC.

This sequence joins TRBV7-2 and TRBJ2-3; no definite D call. CDR1 is SGHTA, CDR2 FQGNSA, per germline. The CDR3 covers 12 residues. V was trimmed by 2 bases and J by 8 bases, leaving 8 bases between them. CDR3 in amino acids: CASSLPLGTQYF. Here the CDR3 DNA reads TGTGCCAGCAGCTTACCGCTGGGTACGCAGTATTTT.

The chain has TRBV30 and TRBJ2-7; D is perhaps TRBD2 (6 bases). Germline V gene sequence: CDR1 GTSNPN, CDR2 SVGIG (reference sequence). CDR3 length: 14 residues. The germline V and J ends were trimmed by 7 bases and 2 bases, with 18 bases remaining between them. The CDR3 nucleotides read TGTGCCTTCCTGGGGGACTCGAGGCCCTACGAGCAGTACTTC. It is translated as CAFLGDSRPYEQYF.

This clone was observed a single time. The rearrangement links TRBV7-9 to TRBJ2-6; the D gene is possibly TRBD1 (6 bases). This CDR3 spans 17 amino acids. CDR1 and CDR2 from the germline V gene are SEHNR and FQNEAQ (reference sequence). V shed 4 bases and J shed 0 bases, with 13 bases lying between them. The CDR3 loop is CASSWAYRASGANVLTF. In DNA form, the CDR3 reads TGTGCCAGCAGCTGGGCGTACAGGGCCTCTGGGGCCAACGTCCTGACTTTC. The entire variable domain, with the rest obtained from reference TRBV7-9 and TRBJ2-6, is as follows: DTGVSQNPRHKITKRGQNVTFRCDPISEHNRLYWYRQTLGQGPEFLTYFQNEAQLEKSRLLSDRFSAERPKGSFSTLEIQRTEQGDSAMYLCASSWAYRASGANVLTFGAGSRLTVL.

The gene calls are TRBV19 and TRBJ2-1, with 7 nucleotides matching TRBD1. CDR1 and CDR2 (germline): LNHDA, SQIVND (reference sequence). The CDR3 spans 13 residues. Unmatched junction bases numbered 5, after V lost 9 bases and J lost 3 bases. The DNA of the CDR3 is TGTGCCAGCAAATGGACAGGCTACAATGAGCAGTTCTTC. Encoded protein: CASKWTGYNEQFF.

This chain uses TRBV19 with TRBJ2-7, with D maybe TRBD1 (6 bases). In germline, CDR1 is LNHDA, CDR2 SQIVND (reference sequence). This CDR3 spans 14 amino acids. Deletions cut 2 bases from V and 1 base from J, with 9 bases between. The CDR3 DNA is TGTGCCAGTAGTATACCTGGACAGTCCTACGAGCAGTACTTC. It yields the protein CASSIPGQSYEQYF.

The genes are TRBV5-1 and TRBJ2-7; maybe TRBD1 (5 bases). CDR3 length equals 13 residues. Germline loops: CDR1 SGHRS, CDR2 YFSETQ. V gave up 0 bases and J gave up 5 bases, with 9 bases separating them. DNA of the CDR3: TGCGCCAGCAGCTTGGATAGGGGCCACGAGCAGTACTTC. Its protein product is CASSLDRGHEQYF.

The chain combines TRBV7-6 with TRBJ2-2; D assignment may be TRBD1 or TRBD2 (5 bases each). Deletions cut 5 bases from V and 3 bases from J, with 16 bases between. The length of the CDR3 is 16 residues. Germline V CDR1 and CDR2: SGHVS, FNYEAQ. The CDR3 region has the DNA TGTGCCAGCAGCCGGGGTTTGAGGGGCGACACCGGGGAGCTGTTTTTT. Protein: CASSRGLRGDTGELFF.

This chain connects TRBV6-1 to TRBJ2-4; 10 nucleotides match TRBD2. Trimming at V came to 4 bases and at J to 0 bases, leaving 3 bases not matched to a gene. CDR3 size: 16 residues. Germline V gene sequence: CDR1 MNHNS, CDR2 SASEGT. In DNA, the CDR3 is TGTGCCAGCAGTGGAGGGACTAGCGAAGCCAAAAACATTCAGTACTTC. It codes for CASSGGTSEAKNIQYF.

V is TRBV4-1 and J is TRBJ2-5, with 14 bases that match TRBD2. CDR1 is MGHRA, CDR2 YSYEKL, per germline. The CDR3 is 16 amino acids. Trimming at V came to 8 bases and at J to 5 bases, leaving 10 bases not matched to a gene. The CDR3 bases are TGCGCCAGCGCTTCGGGACTAGCGGGAGTGGGGGAGACCCAGTACTTC. Protein sequence: CASASGLAGVGETQYF.

V is TRBV2 and J is TRBJ2-7, with D possibly being TRBD1 (6 bases). Germline V gives CDR1 SNHLY, CDR2 FYNNEI. The CDR3 loop spans 14 amino acids. Trimming removed 0 bases from V and 2 bases from J, with 8 bases in between. CDR3 region: CASSEATGTYEQYF. Written as DNA, the CDR3 is TGTGCCAGCAGTGAAGCGACAGGAACCTACGAGCAGTACTTC.

This clone appeared a single time. The chain combines TRBV5-6 with TRBJ1-2, with unresolved D. Between the trimmed V and J ends, which lost 4 bases and 8 bases, there was a span of 18 bases. CDR3 length equals 14 residues. The V gene's germline CDR1 is SGHDT and CDR2 YYEEEE. CDR3 nucleotides: TGTGCCAGCAGCCGTAATTCGGGTTCGGCCGGCTACACCTTC. This gives the protein CASSRNSGSAGYTF.

This clone was found once. The chain carries TRBV5-1 and TRBJ1-4, with TRBD1 identical over 10 bases. Trimming removed 4 bases from V and 8 bases from J; junction bases left unmatched: 8. The CDR3 extends over 15 amino acids. Germline-derived CDR1 and CDR2 are SGHRS and YFSETQ. CDR3 residues: CASSTLTGGEEKLFF. DNA of the CDR3: TGCGCCAGCAGCACACTGACAGGGGGCGAAGAAAAACTGTTTTTT.

CDR3 amino acids: CASSLGQPYSNQPQHF. CDR3 DNA sequence: TGTGCCAGCAGTTTAGGACAGCCTTATAGCAATCAGCCCCAGCATTTT. The chain combines TRBV6-5 with TRBJ1-5; a possible D gene is TRBD1 (6 bases). This CDR3 is 16 amino acids long. Germline V lookup: CDR1 MNHEY, CDR2 SVGAGI. V lost 4 bases and J 0 bases, leaving 13 bases between the germline ends.

The rearrangement uses TRBV2 and TRBJ1-4; D call uncertain. Between the trimmed V and J ends, which lost 4 bases and 4 bases, there was a span of 13 bases. Germline lookup yields CDR1 SNHLY and CDR2 FYNNEI. The CDR3 is 15 residues long. The CDR3 DNA reads as TGTGCCAGCAGTGCGGTTGTCGGTTATAATGAAAAACTGTTTTTT. Its protein product is CASSAVVGYNEKLFF.

The CDR3 nucleotides read TGTGCCAGCAGCCCGGGACGGATTCTTTTCTCCTACACCTTC. Residues: CASSPGRILFSYTF. The chain employs TRBV7-9 and TRBJ1-2; TRBD1 might be the D (5 bases). V shed 5 bases and J shed 10 bases, with 20 bases lying between them. Germline V gene sequence: CDR1 SEHNR, CDR2 FQNEAQ (reference sequence). The CDR3 extends over 14 amino acids.

The chain carries TRBV2 and TRBJ2-1; 9 bases match TRBD2. Trimming cost V 8 bases and J 7 bases; bases outside gene matches: 12. The CDR3 covers 15 residues. CDR1 and CDR2 (germline): SNHLY, FYNNEI. The CDR3 loop reads CASPVGGRALNEQFF. The CDR3 DNA reads TGTGCCAGCCCTGTGGGCGGGAGGGCCTTGAATGAGCAGTTCTTC.